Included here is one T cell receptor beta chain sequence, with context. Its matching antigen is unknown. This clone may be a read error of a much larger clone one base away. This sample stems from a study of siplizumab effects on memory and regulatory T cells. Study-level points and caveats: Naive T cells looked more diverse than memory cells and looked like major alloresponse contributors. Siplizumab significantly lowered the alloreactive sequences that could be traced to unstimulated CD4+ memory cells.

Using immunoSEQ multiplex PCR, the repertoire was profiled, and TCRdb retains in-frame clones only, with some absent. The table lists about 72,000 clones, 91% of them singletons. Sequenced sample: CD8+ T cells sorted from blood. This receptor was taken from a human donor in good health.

CDR3 DNA: TGTGCCATCAAACCACTTACAGGGAACACTGAAGCTTTCTTT. Its translation: CAIKPLTGNTEAFF. This chain joins TRBV10-3 and TRBJ1-1; possible D gene TRBD1, 5 bases. This CDR3 is built from 14 residues. CDR1 and CDR2 from the germline V gene are ENHRY and SYGVKD. Trimming took off 7 bases at V and 1 base at J, with 13 bases between the two ends.